What follows are 20 T cell receptor beta chains derived from one specimen sequenced in a study of blood T cells in healthy people across ages. With a J-beta primer mix and a sample-barcoded 5' primer, a second PCR ran 7 to 11 cycles. MiXCR, run by TCRdb on the 5' RACE reads, gives a single entry per CDR3 protein. The table includes roughly 1,800,000 distinct CDR3 sequences, 40% to 55% detected once. Sequencing was done on a sample of blood. The receptors stem from a woman in her forties in good health.

On this clonotype itself: One end of the junction varies from germline; a read error may be responsible. The genes are TRBV7-8 and TRBJ2-1; D gene unclear. CDR1 is SGHVS, CDR2 FQNEAQ, per germline. This CDR3 spans 15 amino acids. CDR3 bases: TGTGCCGGCAGCTCCCCCCACAGTTCCTACAATGAGCAGTTCTTC. Translating gives CAGSSPHSSYNEQFF.

The V gene is TRBV20-1, the J gene TRBJ2-3; 7 bases agree with TRBD1. This CDR3 has 16 residues. J was trimmed by 1 base and V by 5 bases; bases with no gene match: 12. Germline loops: CDR1 DFQATT, CDR2 SNEGSKA (reference sequence). CDR3 nucleotide sequence: TGCAGTGCTGGCGTGGACTGGACAGGACGCACAGATACGCAGTATTTT. The encoded protein is CSAGVDWTGRTDTQYF.

The chain combines TRBV2 with TRBJ1-6; 9 bases agree with TRBD1. The V gene end was trimmed by 6 bases and the J gene end by 10 bases; junction bases not matched to a gene: 13. CDR1 is SNHLY, CDR2 FYNNEI, per germline. The CDR3 runs to 16 residues. CDR3 in amino acids: CASRGHNTGGGSPLHF. DNA of the CDR3: TGTGCCAGCAGAGGACACAACACAGGGGGCGGGTCACCCCTCCACTTT.

The chain uses TRBV29-1 and TRBJ1-4; D gene unclear. The germline V gene encodes CDR1 SQVTM and CDR2 ANQGSEA. CDR3 length equals 12 residues. Trimming took off 5 bases at V and 1 base at J, with 5 bases between the two ends. As DNA, the CDR3 is TGCAGCGTTCTGGGAACTAATGAAAAACTGTTTTTT. It translates to CSVLGTNEKLFF.

V usage is TRBV7-2 and J usage is TRBJ2-1, with TRBD2 matching over 8 bases. This CDR3 region has 15 residues. Germline CDR1 is SGHTA and CDR2 is FQGNSA. The trim removed 1 base at V and 9 bases at J, leaving 8 bases unmatched. The DNA of the CDR3 is TGTGCCAGCAGCTTAGGTACGGGGGGGCAACTTGAGCAGTTCTTC. It translates to CASSLGTGGQLEQFF.

The sample holds a few counts of this clonotype. The rearrangement uses TRBV27 and TRBJ2-7, with 8 bases identical to TRBD2. Germline CDR1 MNHEY, CDR2 SMNVEV (reference sequence). The V gene end was trimmed by 4 bases and the J gene end by 7 bases; junction bases not matched to a gene: 6. This CDR3 spans 13 amino acids. CDR3 bases: TGTGCCAGCAGTTCCCGGGGGGGCAGGGAGCAGTACTTC. Encoded protein: CASSSRGGREQYF.

The rearrangement links TRBV25-1 to TRBJ1-2; the D gene is possibly TRBD1 (5 bases). V lost 6 bases, J lost 8 bases, and 13 bases lay in between. The CDR3 length is 12 residues. Looked up from germline, CDR1 is MGHDK and CDR2 is SYGVNS. The CDR3 sequence is CASSRGVRGYTF. CDR3 nucleotide sequence: TGTGCCAGCAGCCGGGGCGTTCGAGGCTACACCTTC.

The chain is built from TRBV24-1 and TRBJ2-5, with TRBD1 as a possible D gene (5 bases). Trimming left V 4 bases short and J 3 bases short, with 14 bases between. Germline-derived CDR1 and CDR2 are KGHDR and SFDVKD. This CDR3 has 15 residues. Here the CDR3 DNA reads TGTGCCACCAGTGACTTAGGGGATGCTGAAGAGACCCAGTACTTC. It specifies CATSDLGDAEETQYF.

Concerning this clonotype: One end of the junction varies from germline; a read error may be responsible. The V and J genes are TRBV29-1 and TRBJ2-7; 7 bases line up with TRBD1. The J call may not be correct, given that the DNA end is closer to TRBJ2-5. CDR3 size: 14 residues. Germline V gene sequence: CDR1 SQVTM, CDR2 ANQGSEA. The chain's CDR3 is CSVTKGQPQGTQYF. The DNA of the CDR3 is TGCAGCGTTACGAAGGGACAGCCGCAAGGGACCCAGTACTTC.

The CDR3 protein is CASRTKTQYF. The CDR3 DNA is TGTGCCAGCAGGACGAAGACCCAGTACTTC. The J gene is TRBJ2-5, the V gene TRBV2; D is unclear. Deletions cut 6 bases from V and 6 bases from J, with 5 bases between. Germline V gene data show CDR1 as SNHLY and CDR2 as FYNNEI. The CDR3 extends over 10 amino acids.

The chain combines TRBV7-8 with TRBJ1-5; D unclear. With 0 bases removed from V and 0 bases from J, the gap between germline ends came to 6 bases. The V gene's germline CDR1 is SGHVS and CDR2 FQNEAQ. This CDR3 has 15 residues. CDR3 amino acids: CASSLAHTSNQPQHF. The CDR3, as DNA: TGTGCCAGCAGCTTAGCCCACACTAGCAATCAGCCCCAGCATTTT. The full variable domain, completed using reference TRBV7-8 and TRBJ1-5, is GAGVSQSPRYKVAKRGQDVALRCDPISGHVSLFWYQQALGQGPEFLTYFQNEAQLDKSGLPSDRFFAERPEGSVSTLKIQRTQQEDSAVYLCASSLAHTSNQPQHFGDGTRLSIL.

This chain connects TRBV7-3 to TRBJ2-3, with 7 bases aligning to TRBD1. The germline gives CDR1 SGHTA, CDR2 FQGTGA. The CDR3 spans 15 residues. After removal of 5 bases from V and 2 bases from J, the junction contained 7 bases not matched to a gene. The CDR3 loop is CASSPGTAYTDTQYF. As DNA, the CDR3 is TGTGCCAGCAGCCCCGGGACAGCCTACACAGATACGCAGTATTTT.

This clonotype turned up a few times. The gene calls are TRBV5-5 and TRBJ2-5, with a possible D match to TRBD2 (6 bases). CDR1 and CDR2 from the germline V gene are SGHKS and YYEKEE (reference sequence). The V gene lost 2 bases and the J gene lost 2 bases, with 19 bases spanning the gap. CDR3 length: 17 amino acids. This CDR3 reads CASSFRRQGGTQETQYF. In nucleotides, the CDR3 is TGTGCCAGCAGCTTCAGGAGGCAGGGAGGTACTCAAGAGACCCAGTACTTC.

The V gene is TRBV12-3 or TRBV12-4, the J gene TRBJ1-1, with D hard to call. Trimming shortened V by 7 bases and J by 6 bases, and 12 bases separated the two germline ends. The CDR3 is 12 amino acids. In DNA, the CDR3 is TGTGCCAGCATGTCAGCTCTCGCTGAAGCTTTCTTT. The encoded protein is CASMSALAEAFF.

This clonotype was counted only a few times. This sequence joins TRBV20-1 and TRBJ2-3, with 8 bases matching TRBD2. J lost 2 bases, V lost 4 bases, and 5 bases had no gene match. CDR3 length equals 14 residues. CDR1 is DFQATT, CDR2 SNEGSKA, per germline (reference sequence). CDR3 nucleotides: TGCAGTGCTACGTCGGGGGGGTACACAGATACGCAGTATTTT. Amino acids: CSATSGGYTDTQYF.

CDR3 sequence (DNA): TGCAGTGCTAGGCATGGTAGCGGGGAGACCCAGTACTTC. It encodes CSARHGSGETQYF. The J gene is TRBJ2-5, the V gene TRBV20-1; 7 bases are shared with TRBD2. CDR1 is DFQATT, CDR2 SNEGSKA, per germline (reference sequence). Trimming removed 3 bases from V and 5 bases from J; junction bases left unmatched: 6. CDR3 length equals 13 residues.

J is TRBJ2-5 and V is TRBV9; D remains unclear. The germline V gene has CDR1 SGDLS and CDR2 YYNGEE. Trimming cost V 0 bases and J 1 base, with 7 bases left between them. The length of the CDR3 is 14 residues. CDR3 bases: TGTGCCAGCAGCGTAGAGCACTTCCAAGAGACCCAGTACTTC. It specifies CASSVEHFQETQYF.

The rearrangement links TRBV12-3 or TRBV12-4 to TRBJ2-1; 8 nucleotides match TRBD2. V lost 7 bases to trimming and J lost 2 bases; unmatched junction nucleotides: 7. The length of the CDR3 is 15 residues. The CDR3 bases are TGTGCCAGCACCGGGACTAGTGGGCCCTACAATGAGCAGTTCTTC. It is translated as CASTGTSGPYNEQFF.

This chain links TRBV5-1 with TRBJ2-1; 10 nucleotides line up with TRBD2. From germline, CDR1 is SGHRS and CDR2 YFSETQ. The CDR3 length is 15 residues. J was trimmed by 12 bases and V by 5 bases; bases with no gene match: 14. This CDR3 is CASRIASGGSGVQFF. The CDR3 DNA sequence: TGCGCCAGCAGAATCGCTAGCGGGGGAAGTGGGGTGCAGTTCTTC.

The genes are TRBV6-1 and TRBJ1-6; the D is unclear. Trimming left V 8 bases short and J 5 bases short, with 13 bases between. There are 14 residues in the CDR3. Germline V CDR1 and CDR2: MNHNS, SASEGT. Here the CDR3 reads CASGRDFNNSPLHF. The CDR3 nucleotides read TGTGCCAGCGGACGGGATTTTAATAATTCACCCCTCCACTTT.